These 8 T cell receptor beta chains came from one sample sequenced in a study of memory CD4+ T cells and cytomegalovirus serostatus. Sequenced by immunoSEQ multiplex PCR; TCRdb stores in-frame clones only, minus some. The sample carries tens of thousands of clones, roughly 80% recorded once. Single viable CD3+CD4+CD8-CD45RO+ cells were sorted as the memory CD4+ T cells. The sample taken for sequencing was memory CD4+ T cells from blood. The receptors derive from an adult in good health and CMV-seronegative.

This clone is a singleton in its sample. CDR3 in amino acids: CASSLGPPGTVDSPLHF. The CDR3 DNA reads TGTGCCAGCAGCTTAGGCCCACCCGGGACAGTGGATTCACCCCTCCACTTT. The genes are TRBV7-9 and TRBJ1-6, with 7 bases identical to TRBD1. The CDR3 totals 17 residues. V shed 1 base and J 8 bases; nucleotides not matched to a gene: 11. Germline V gives CDR1 SEHNR, CDR2 FQNEAQ (reference sequence). Combining the CDR3 with reference TRBV7-9 and TRBJ1-6 gives the whole variable domain DTGVSQNPRHKITKRGQNVTFRCDPISEHNRLYWYRQTLGQGPEFLTYFQNEAQLEKSRLLSDRFSAERPKGSFSTLEIQRTEQGDSAMYLCASSLGPPGTVDSPLHFGNGTRLTVT.

This clone was seen only once. The chain recombines TRBV19 with TRBJ2-3, with 12 bases lining up with TRBD1. Unmatched junction bases numbered 11, after V lost 7 bases and J lost 6 bases. CDR3 length equals 16 residues. Per germline, CDR1 LNHDA and CDR2 SQIVND (reference sequence). The CDR3 protein is CASNSGTGGKSDTQYF. CDR3 in DNA: TGTGCCAGTAATTCCGGGACAGGGGGCAAATCTGATACGCAGTATTTT.

This clone was seen a few times. V gene TRBV27 combines with J gene TRBJ2-2; no clear D. The germline V gene has CDR1 MNHEY and CDR2 SMNVEV (reference sequence). This CDR3 spans 14 amino acids. V lost 5 bases and J lost 2, with 9 bases in between. CDR3 in amino acids: CASSTPDNTGELFF. The CDR3 DNA reads TGTGCCAGCAGTACCCCGGATAACACCGGGGAGCTGTTTTTT.

CDR3 coding DNA: TGCAGCGTTTCCTGGGGAGTATACAATGAGCAGTTCTTC. Translated: CSVSWGVYNEQFF. The chain joins TRBV29-1 to TRBJ2-1, with D maybe TRBD2 (5 bases). The CDR3 totals 13 residues. Germline V gives CDR1 SQVTM, CDR2 ANQGSEA. Between the trimmed V and J ends, which lost 5 bases and 4 bases, there was a span of 12 bases.

V and J are TRBV5-1 and TRBJ2-6; 11 bases fit TRBD1. Trimming removed 2 bases from V and 0 bases from J; junction bases left unmatched: 4. This CDR3 has 18 residues. Germline-derived CDR1 and CDR2 are SGHRS and YFSETQ. The DNA of the CDR3 is TGCGCCAGCAGCTTAACCGGACAGGGGGCCTCTGGGGCCAACGTCCTGACTTTC. Translation gives CASSLTGQGASGANVLTF. Variable domain in full (rest from reference TRBV5-1 and TRBJ2-6): KAGVTQTPRYLIKTRGQQVTLSCSPISGHRSVSWYQQTPGQGLQFLFEYFSETQRNKGNFPGRFSGRQFSNSRSEMNVSTLELGDSALYLCASSLTGQGASGANVLTFGAGSRLTVL.

The chain uses TRBV6-5 and TRBJ2-5; TRBD2 agrees at 7 bases. The J segment lost 4 bases and the V segment lost 6 bases, leaving 11 bases of the junction unmatched. This CDR3 spans 15 amino acids. Germline loops: CDR1 MNHEY, CDR2 SVGAGI. The CDR3 protein is CASRRGGGPGETQYF. For the CDR3, the DNA is TGTGCCAGCAGGAGGGGCGGGGGTCCTGGAGAGACCCAGTACTTC.

The chain employs TRBV25-1 and TRBJ1-4; 10 bases are shared with TRBD1. This CDR3 comprises 15 residues. In germline, CDR1 is MGHDK, CDR2 SYGVNS. V shed 5 bases and J 6 bases; nucleotides not matched to a gene: 6. The CDR3 DNA reads TGTGCCAGCAGTAGATCCGGGACAGGGGATGAAAAACTGTTTTTT. It translates to CASSRSGTGDEKLFF. The full variable domain, rest sourced from reference TRBV25-1 and TRBJ1-4, is EADIYQTPRYLVIGTGKKITLECSQTMGHDKMYWYQQDPGMELHLIHYSYGVNSTEKGDLSSESTVSRIRTEHFPLTLESARPSHTSQYLCASSRSGTGDEKLFFGSGTQLSVL.

This chain connects TRBV6-6 to TRBJ1-2; maybe TRBD1 (5 bases). CDR3 size: 14 residues. V was pared by 10 bases and J by 6 bases, with 21 bases between. In germline, CDR1 is MNHNY, CDR2 SVGAGI (reference sequence). The CDR3 sequence is CATTNLQVWDGYTF. The CDR3 DNA reads as TGTGCCACCACCAATTTACAGGTTTGGGATGGCTACACCTTC.